The following is a T cell receptor (beta chain) sequence with its context. Seattle's cohort entered during active infection and was followed longitudinally. In the original processing: The authors estimated nucleated cell counts from reference gene primer amplification. The protocol was immunoSEQ multiplex PCR, while the TCRdb copy is restricted to in-frame clones and leaves out a portion. The DNA gave D and trimming, while V, J and clone size come from that table. The profile shows roughly 250,000 clones, about 91% of them singletons. The record originates from a study of blood T cell repertoires in COVID-19. Looking at the study overall: The United States, Italy and Spain were the sources of the acute and convalescent COVID-19 samples. The analysed material was cDNA or gDNA that came from T cells, B-cell-depleted T cells, or PBMCs.

Germline assignment: CDR1 SQVTM and CDR2 ANQGSEA. The trim removed 6 bases at V and 7 bases at J, leaving 6 bases unmatched. The CDR3 contains 13 residues. This clonotype was sampled from a young adult with COVID-19, enrolled during active disease. The sequencing input was peripheral blood. The chain employs TRBV29-1 and TRBJ1-6; 7 bases are a match to TRBD1. The CDR3 is CSVAVDRNSPLHF. The CDR3 DNA sequence: TGCAGCGTCGCGGTGGACAGGAATTCACCCCTCCACTTT.